One sample yielded the 21 T cell receptor beta chains listed below, sequenced in a study of long-term antiretroviral therapy in people with HIV. Survey level was the resolution at which the v3.0 immunoSEQ assay ran. The assay was immunoSEQ multiplex PCR, and TCRdb's table has in-frame clones only and misses some. The repertoire holds tens of thousands of clones, roughly 80% seen once, with about 5.3% in the top ten. The sample in question was unsorted PBMCs, obtained 0.7 years before starting antiretroviral therapy. The receptors here all came from a man under 40 with HIV.

This clone was observed a handful of times. V and J are TRBV5-5 and TRBJ1-2; D is possibly TRBD1 (6 bases). V lost 4 bases, J lost 7 bases, and 17 bases lay in between. The length of the CDR3 is 14 residues. CDR1 and CDR2 (germline): SGHKS, YYEKEE (reference sequence). CDR3 nucleotide sequence: TGTGCCAGCAGCGCCGGTGGCAGGGGTACTGGCTACACCTTC. This codes for CASSAGGRGTGYTF.

The chain joins TRBV27 to TRBJ1-5; D uncertain. The CDR3 covers 13 residues. V was pared by 7 bases and J by 3 bases, with 10 bases between. CDR1 is MNHEY, CDR2 SMNVEV, per germline (reference sequence). DNA of the CDR3: TGTGCCAGCATTGGCAGCCTCAATCAGCCCCAGCATTTT. This gives the protein CASIGSLNQPQHF.

V usage is TRBV10-2 and J usage is TRBJ1-3; D ambiguous. CDR1 is WSHSY, CDR2 SAAADI, per germline. The CDR3 spans 14 residues. Between the trimmed V and J ends, which lost 8 bases and 6 bases, there was a span of 17 bases. CDR3 in DNA: TGCGCCAGCGGTACCCTCCCCAGACCAAACACCATATATTTT. Translated, it gives CASGTLPRPNTIYF.

The J gene is TRBJ2-7, the V gene TRBV11-1; D unclear. V was shortened by 5 bases and J by 0 bases, with 20 bases between the two germline ends. The CDR3 is made up of 17 amino acids. Germline values: CDR1 SGHAT, CDR2 FQDESV (reference sequence). The CDR3 sequence is CASSPRKGQESSYEQYF. CDR3 nucleotides: TGTGCCAGCAGCCCCCGTAAGGGCCAGGAGAGCTCCTACGAGCAGTACTTC.

J is TRBJ2-3 and V is TRBV13, with 7 nucleotides matching TRBD2. J lost 4 bases, V lost 0 bases, and 7 bases had no gene match. Germline CDR1 is PRHDT and CDR2 is FYEKMQ (reference sequence). The CDR3 covers 16 residues. The CDR3 DNA sequence: TGTGCCAGCAGCTTAGGTCGTGGGAGGGCCTCAGATACGCAGTATTTT. Its translation is CASSLGRGRASDTQYF.

This chain links TRBV6-1 with TRBJ2-3; tentatively, D is TRBD2 (6 bases). The CDR3 has 15 residues. Trimming stripped 3 bases from V and 1 base from J, with 11 bases between. Germline assignment: CDR1 MNHNS and CDR2 SASEGT. CDR3 nucleotides: TGTGCCAGCAGTGATGGGGCTAGCGGCACAGATACGCAGTATTTT. It encodes CASSDGASGTDTQYF.

The chain combines TRBV14 with TRBJ1-4; D is possibly TRBD1 (6 bases). V was pared by 1 base and J by 8 bases, with 14 bases between. CDR3 length: 15 amino acids. In germline, CDR1 is SGHDN, CDR2 FVKESK. CDR3 residues: CASSQVLGAGEKLFF. The CDR3 DNA reads as TGTGCCAGCAGCCAAGTGTTGGGGGCAGGAGAAAAACTGTTTTTT.

This chain connects TRBV2 to TRBJ2-3, with TRBD2 matching 11 bases. The CDR3 totals 17 residues. The germline gives CDR1 SNHLY, CDR2 FYNNEI. Trimming removed 6 bases from V and 0 bases from J; junction bases left unmatched: 8. The CDR3 here is CASSSGLAGPSTDTQYF. The DNA of the CDR3 is TGTGCCAGCAGCTCCGGACTAGCGGGCCCTAGCACAGATACGCAGTATTTT.

V gene TRBV5-1 combines with J gene TRBJ1-1; D unresolved. Per the germline V gene, CDR1 is SGHRS and CDR2 is YFSETQ. The CDR3 runs to 13 residues. V dropped 0 bases and J dropped 2 bases, with 5 bases sitting between them. CDR3: CASSLAINTEAFF. The CDR3 DNA is TGCGCCAGCAGCTTGGCCATAAACACTGAAGCTTTCTTT.

The V and J genes are TRBV5-1 and TRBJ2-7, with a weak D call TRBD2 (7 bases). Germline V gene data show CDR1 as SGHRS and CDR2 as YFSETQ. The V and J ends lost 4 bases and 3 bases respectively, with 14 bases between them. This CDR3 spans 14 amino acids. CDR3 nucleotide sequence: TGCGCCAGCAGCACGAGGGGGGGCGGCTACGAGCAGTACTTC. This codes for CASSTRGGGYEQYF.

This clone was recorded once. The chain is built from TRBV19 and TRBJ1-3; 7 nucleotides line up with TRBD1. V trimming: 6 bases; J trimming: 0 bases; junction bases outside the gene matches: 8. CDR3 length equals 16 residues. Germline assignment: CDR1 LNHDA and CDR2 SQIVND (reference sequence). CDR3 bases: TGTGCCAGTAGCCGGGACAGTCTCTACTCTGGAAACACCATATATTTT. Its translation: CASSRDSLYSGNTIYF.

V usage is TRBV10-3 and J usage is TRBJ2-2, with 11 bases that match TRBD1. Looked up from germline, CDR1 is ENHRY and CDR2 is SYGVKD. The CDR3 covers 16 residues. The V and J ends lost 6 bases and 1 base, in that order; junction bases with no gene match: 4. Here the CDR3 reads CAIRGQGVENTGELFF. The CDR3 bases are TGTGCCATCAGGGGACAGGGGGTTGAGAACACCGGGGAGCTGTTTTTT.

This chain connects TRBV7-2 to TRBJ2-7; no definite D call. V lost 2 bases, J lost 0 bases, and 11 bases lay in between. This CDR3 is 15 amino acids long. Germline CDR1 SGHTA, CDR2 FQGNSA. The CDR3: CASSLRPQVSYEQYF. The CDR3 coding sequence is TGTGCCAGCAGCTTAAGGCCCCAGGTCTCCTACGAGCAGTACTTC.

This clone has only a few counts. In nucleotides, the CDR3 is TGTGCCAGCAGAGGGGGCGTGGACACCGGGGAGCTGTTTTTT. Protein sequence: CASRGGVDTGELFF. The chain joins TRBV2 to TRBJ2-2, with 7 bases lining up with TRBD1. The CDR3 consists of 14 residues. V dropped 6 bases and J dropped 3; count of bases not matched to a gene: 4. From germline, CDR1 is SNHLY and CDR2 FYNNEI.

This clone was found a few times. The gene calls are TRBV4-1 and TRBJ2-7, with D possibly TRBD1 on 6 matching bases. Trimming stripped 6 bases from V and 0 bases from J, with 12 bases between. The CDR3 is 14 amino acids. The germline gives CDR1 MGHRA, CDR2 YSYEKL. CDR3 region: CASSRQESSYEQYF. The CDR3 DNA reads TGCGCCAGCAGTAGACAGGAAAGCTCCTACGAGCAGTACTTC.

The chain links TRBV7-3 to TRBJ1-6; D may be TRBD1 (6 bases). The V and J ends lost 1 base and 5 bases respectively, with 6 bases between them. This CDR3 comprises 14 residues. Germline-derived CDR1 and CDR2 are SGHTA and FQGTGA. The CDR3 sequence: CASSLNRDNSPLHF. CDR3 coding DNA: TGTGCCAGCAGCTTAAACAGGGATAATTCACCCCTCCACTTT.

The chain has TRBV9 and TRBJ2-1; 11 bases agree with TRBD2. In germline, CDR1 is SGDLS, CDR2 YYNGEE. J was trimmed by 3 bases and V by 0 bases; bases with no gene match: 5. The CDR3 totals 17 residues. CDR3 sequence reads: CASSVEGLAGHYNEQFF. CDR3 DNA: TGTGCCAGCAGCGTAGAAGGACTAGCGGGCCACTACAATGAGCAGTTCTTC.

To note about this clone: Other DNA sequences within the sample encode an identical CDR3. J is TRBJ1-6 and V is TRBV6-5; a weak D match, TRBD1 (6 bases). The germline CDR1 and CDR2 sequences are MNHEY and SVGAGI. Trimming left V 4 bases short and J 7 bases short, with 11 bases between. The CDR3 runs 14 residues. The CDR3 bases are TGTGCCAGCAGTTTGGCGGGACAAAATTCACCCCTCCACTTT. Amino acid sequence: CASSLAGQNSPLHF.

The chain combines TRBV7-9 with TRBJ2-2; 7 bases fit TRBD1. The V gene end was trimmed by 1 base and the J gene end by 1 base; junction bases not matched to a gene: 0. Germline loops: CDR1 SEHNR, CDR2 FQNEAQ (reference sequence). The CDR3 extends over 15 amino acids. CDR3 amino acids: CASSLGDRNTGELFF. As DNA, the CDR3 is TGTGCCAGCAGCTTAGGGGACAGGAACACCGGGGAGCTGTTTTTT.

The chain recombines TRBV29-1 with TRBJ2-7; tentative D call: TRBD2 (6 bases). With 5 bases removed from V and 2 bases from J, the gap between germline ends came to 13 bases. Germline V lookup: CDR1 SQVTM, CDR2 ANQGSEA. This CDR3 contains 13 residues. The CDR3 loop reads CSVRVGGAYEQYF. CDR3 nucleotides: TGCAGCGTTAGAGTTGGCGGGGCCTACGAGCAGTACTTC.

This clone occurred a few times. The J gene is TRBJ1-2, the V gene TRBV21-1. TRBV21-1 is flagged as a pseudogene. The CDR3 is 15 residues long. The CDR3 coding sequence is TGTGCCAGCAGCAAAGAAAAGGGACGGAACTATGGCTACACCTTC. Encoded protein: CASSKEKGRNYGYTF.